Shown below are 7 T cell receptor beta chains from a single sample sequenced in a study of metastatic and nonmetastatic thyroid tumors. MiXCR re-clonotyped the PCR reads for TCRdb. The table has tens of thousands of clones, approximately 29% seen once. Before thyroid surgery, none of the patients had received any treatment. The specimen was blood. Source of these receptors: a female donor with papillary thyroid cancer or a benign thyroid nodule (not recorded which). Some clones in this sample may be carry-over from other donors' samples.

This chain joins TRBV6-2 or TRBV6-3 and TRBJ2-6; 13 nucleotides align to TRBD2. The CDR3 has 21 residues. Unmatched junction bases numbered 13, after V lost 1 base and J lost 4 bases. The germline CDR1 and CDR2 sequences are MNHEY and SVGEGT. The CDR3 loop reads CASSYFYRLAGGTKGANVLTF. The DNA for the CDR3 is TGTGCCAGCAGTTACTTCTATCGACTAGCGGGAGGCACTAAGGGGGCCAACGTCCTGACTTTC.

With regard to this clone: A much bigger clone sits one base away, suggesting this may be a read error. The chain combines TRBV2 with TRBJ1-1; D is possibly TRBD1 (6 bases). CDR3 size: 13 residues. Germline values: CDR1 SNHLY, CDR2 FYNNEI. The CDR3 spells CASLGALDTEAFF. The CDR3 nucleotides are TGTGCCAGTCTGGGGGCGCTGGACACTGAGGCTTTCTTT.

In this sample, this clone turned up a few times. CDR3 DNA: TGTGCCACCAGCAGACAGGGGGCGAACACCGGGGAGCTGTTTTTT. It specifies CATSRQGANTGELFF. The gene calls are TRBV15 and TRBJ2-2; TRBD1 aligns across 7 bases. Losses at the gene ends were 2 bases for V and 0 bases for J; bases not matched to a gene: 0. Germline loops: CDR1 LNHNV, CDR2 YYDKDF (reference sequence). The CDR3 totals 15 residues. The full variable domain, rest sourced from reference TRBV15 and TRBJ2-2, is DAMVIQNPRYQVTQFGKPVTLSCSQTLNHNVMYWYQQKSSQAPKLLFHYYDKDFNNEADTPDNFQSRRPNTSFCFLDIRSPGLGDTAMYLCATSRQGANTGELFFGEGSRLTVL.

This clone has a count of ten or more. With a much larger clone just one base away, this may be a read error. The same CDR3 is also encoded by other DNA sequences in this sample. The chain links TRBV12-3 or TRBV12-4 to TRBJ2-2, with D possibly TRBD1 on 6 matching bases. The CDR3 covers 17 residues. CDR3 coding DNA: TGTGCCAGCAGTTTCAAAGGGACAATGTTGGACACCGGGGAGCTGTTTTTC. This translates into CASSFKGTMLDTGELFF.

This clone is a singleton in its sample. The rearrangement uses TRBV11-2 and TRBJ2-7; 7 bases match TRBD2. J was trimmed by 3 bases and V by 6 bases; bases with no gene match: 14. The CDR3 consists of 16 residues. Germline CDR1 SGHAT, CDR2 FQNNGV. The CDR3 protein is CASSPLGGSPHYEQYF. CDR3 in DNA: TGTGCCAGCAGTCCCCTGGGCGGGAGCCCTCACTACGAGCAGTACTTC.

The chain recombines TRBV30 with TRBJ1-2; 8 bases line up with TRBD1. The CDR3 contains 13 residues. Germline lookup yields CDR1 GTSNPN and CDR2 SVGIG (reference sequence). V lost 3 bases and J lost 5; bases outside the gene matches: 5. The CDR3 DNA reads as TGTGCCTGGAGCCGGACAGGGCCGTATGGCTACACCTTC. Translation gives CAWSRTGPYGYTF.

This chain links TRBV11-3 with TRBJ2-2, with 9 bases matching TRBD1. Per germline, CDR1 SGHNT and CDR2 YENEEA. The CDR3 length is 13 residues. The ends lost 7 bases at V and 7 bases at J; junction bases unmatched: 4. The CDR3 is CASMDRGGGELFF. The CDR3 DNA reads as TGTGCCAGCATGGACAGGGGTGGCGGGGAGCTGTTTTTT.